This entry lists 25 T cell receptor beta chains sequenced from one sample in a study of blood T cell repertoires in COVID-19. Assay used: immunoSEQ multiplex PCR; TCRdb lists only in-frame clones, some missing. The sample shows some 370,000 clones, roughly 90% of them seen only once. The source material was peripheral blood. These receptors came from a man aged 35-49 years with acute or convalescent COVID-19.

This chain uses TRBV13 with TRBJ2-3; D unclear. The V gene lost 5 bases and the J gene lost 1 base, with 10 bases spanning the gap. CDR1 and CDR2 from the germline V gene are PRHDT and FYEKMQ (reference sequence). CDR3 length: 14 amino acids. In nucleotides, the CDR3 is TGTGCCAGCAGCGACGTAGGAGGCACAGATACGCAGTATTTT. The encoded protein is CASSDVGGTDTQYF.

This clone came up once. The CDR3 is CASRFRGSGNTIYF. The CDR3 DNA reads as TGCGCCAGCAGGTTCCGCGGTTCTGGAAACACCATATATTTT. This chain uses TRBV10-2 with TRBJ1-3; D remains ambiguous. Germline lookup yields CDR1 WSHSY and CDR2 SAAADI. Trimming cost V 6 bases and J 1 base, with 10 bases left between them. The CDR3 totals 14 residues.

This chain uses TRBV9 with TRBJ2-5; TRBD2 agrees at 7 bases. Per the germline V gene, CDR1 is SGDLS and CDR2 is YYNGEE. This CDR3 has 16 amino acids. V gave up 3 bases and J gave up 5 bases; unmatched junction bases: 13. CDR3 sequence: CASSGRGLGELETQYF. The CDR3 nucleotides are TGTGCCAGCAGCGGTCGAGGACTAGGTGAGCTGGAGACCCAGTACTTC.

The chain carries TRBV7-8 and TRBJ2-2, with a tentative D call TRBD1 (5 bases). Germline CDR1 is SGHVS and CDR2 is FQNEAQ. V dropped 8 bases and J dropped 4 bases, with 17 bases sitting between them. This CDR3 region has 15 residues. This CDR3 is CASGWGRASTGELFF. The DNA for the CDR3 is TGTGCCAGCGGCTGGGGCAGGGCCTCCACCGGGGAGCTGTTTTTT. Complete variable domain (other parts from reference TRBV7-8 and TRBJ2-2): GAGVSQSPRYKVAKRGQDVALRCDPISGHVSLFWYQQALGQGPEFLTYFQNEAQLDKSGLPSDRFFAERPEGSVSTLKIQRTQQEDSAVYLCASGWGRASTGELFFGEGSRLTVL.

This clone was detected once. The rearrangement links TRBV3-1 (or the pseudogene TRBV3-2) to TRBJ1-2; D possibly corresponds to TRBD1 (5 bases). Deletions cut 2 bases from V and 9 bases from J, with 10 bases between. The CDR3 loop spans 12 amino acids. Looked up from germline, CDR1 is LGHDT and CDR2 is YNNKEL (reference sequence). CDR3 residues: CASSQRRDRYTF. The CDR3 bases are TGTGCCAGCAGCCAACGGCGGGACCGCTACACCTTC.

The chain combines TRBV30 with TRBJ1-3; 9 nucleotides match TRBD1. V lost 2 bases to trimming and J lost 0 bases; unmatched junction nucleotides: 8. Germline V gene sequence: CDR1 GTSNPN, CDR2 SVGIG (reference sequence). The CDR3 spans 17 residues. CDR3 sequence reads: CAWSSTTGGSSGNTIYF. DNA for the CDR3: TGTGCCTGGAGTTCAACAACAGGGGGCAGCTCTGGAAACACCATATATTTT.

With regard to this clone: This specimen includes other DNA sequences encoding the same CDR3. V is TRBV27 and J is TRBJ1-5, with D hard to call. Germline V gene sequence: CDR1 MNHEY, CDR2 SMNVEV (reference sequence). This CDR3 has 14 residues. V shed 5 bases and J shed 0 bases, with 8 bases lying between them. In DNA, the CDR3 is TGTGCCAGCAGTAGACGGGATAGCAATCAGCCCCAGCATTTT. This sequence encodes CASSRRDSNQPQHF.

The chain joins TRBV2 to TRBJ1-1; maybe TRBD1 (6 bases). The CDR3 length is 16 residues. The V end was cut by 4 bases, the J end by 0 bases, with 15 bases between. Germline lookup yields CDR1 SNHLY and CDR2 FYNNEI. The CDR3 sequence: CASSATPGTLNTEAFF. The CDR3 bases are TGTGCCAGCAGTGCGACCCCCGGGACACTGAACACTGAAGCTTTCTTT.

This chain links TRBV3-1 (or the pseudogene TRBV3-2) with TRBJ2-7; TRBD1 is a possible D gene (6 bases). The germline V gene encodes CDR1 LGHDT and CDR2 YNNKEL (reference sequence). This CDR3 comprises 12 residues. V was clipped by 4 bases and J by 4 bases, with 8 bases between them. The CDR3 here is CASSPTGYEQYF. The CDR3 bases are TGTGCCAGCAGCCCGACAGGATACGAGCAGTACTTC.

The CDR3 sequence: CSARQGPEAFF. In DNA form, the CDR3 reads TGCAGCGCCCGACAGGGGCCCGAAGCTTTCTTT. This chain connects TRBV29-1 to TRBJ1-1; 8 bases are shared with TRBD1. The CDR3 has 11 residues. After removal of 7 bases from V and 8 bases from J, the junction contained 6 bases not matched to a gene. Germline CDR1 SQVTM, CDR2 ANQGSEA.

The rearrangement links TRBV7-2 to TRBJ2-1, with 10 bases fitting TRBD2. The junction had 4 bases not matched to a gene; V was cut back by 0 bases and J by 5 bases. The CDR3 is 16 amino acids. Germline CDR1 is SGHTA and CDR2 is FQGNSA. The CDR3 DNA is TGTGCCAGCAGCTTAGCGGGGACTAGCGTACACAATGAGCAGTTCTTC. Amino acids: CASSLAGTSVHNEQFF. Looking up the rest from reference TRBV7-2 and TRBJ2-1 gives the full variable domain: GAGVSQSPSNKVTEKGKDVELRCDPISGHTALYWYRQSLGQGLEFLIYFQGNSAPDKSGLPSDRFSAERTGGSVSTLTIQRTQQEDSAVYLCASSLAGTSVHNEQFFGPGTRLTVL.

This chain uses TRBV11-3 with TRBJ2-1; D is perhaps TRBD1 (6 bases). Trimming shortened V by 4 bases and J by 0 bases, and 10 bases separated the two germline ends. Germline CDR1 SGHNT, CDR2 YENEEA. The CDR3 consists of 15 residues. The CDR3 region has the DNA TGTGCCAGCAGCTCGCGGACAGCCTCCTACAATGAGCAGTTCTTC. Protein product: CASSSRTASYNEQFF.

The chain combines TRBV11-2 with TRBJ2-5; the D gene is possibly TRBD1 (5 bases). Germline CDR1 is SGHAT and CDR2 is FQNNGV. This CDR3 spans 13 amino acids. Trimming took off 2 bases at V and 3 bases at J, with 7 bases between the two ends. DNA for the CDR3: TGTGCCAGCAGCTTACAGGGTAAAGAGACCCAGTACTTC. Translating it yields CASSLQGKETQYF.

This clone was found a few times. This chain joins TRBV6-6 and TRBJ2-1, with D tentatively TRBD2 (6 bases). The length of the CDR3 is 19 residues. Trimming removed 6 bases at V and 0 bases at J, with 24 bases between. The germline CDR1 and CDR2 sequences are MNHNY and SVGAGI (reference sequence). The CDR3 loop is CASSFRMGRSGGSYNEQFF. The CDR3 bases are TGTGCCAGCAGCTTCAGGATGGGGCGGTCCGGGGGCTCCTACAATGAGCAGTTCTTC.

This clone was found a few times. CDR3 in amino acids: CASSAGQGFGYGYTF. The CDR3 coding sequence is TGTGCCAGCAGTGCGGGACAGGGTTTTGGCTATGGCTACACCTTC. The V and J genes are TRBV2 and TRBJ1-2; 9 positions agree with TRBD1. The germline CDR1 and CDR2 sequences are SNHLY and FYNNEI. V shed 4 bases and J 4 bases; nucleotides not matched to a gene: 7. This CDR3 is built from 15 residues.

The rearrangement joins TRBV5-1 to TRBJ2-3; D remains unclear. The CDR3 totals 12 residues. V was pared by 5 bases and J by 14 bases, with 18 bases between. CDR1 and CDR2 (germline): SGHRS, YFSETQ. CDR3 coding DNA: TGCGCCAGCAGTCGGTACCCCGAACCCCCGTATTTT. The encoded protein is CASSRYPEPPYF.

The CDR3 DNA follows: TGCGCCAGCAGCGTACAGGGGGCGGGTGGGCGCACTGAAGCTTTCTTT. Translation: CASSVQGAGGRTEAFF. The chain combines TRBV5-1 with TRBJ1-1; TRBD1 agrees at 9 bases. V shed 4 bases and J 4 bases; nucleotides not matched to a gene: 11. CDR3 length: 16 residues. Germline values: CDR1 SGHRS, CDR2 YFSETQ.

This clone appeared once. The V and J genes are TRBV5-6 and TRBJ2-3, with a weak D call TRBD2 (7 bases). The V and J ends lost 4 bases and 6 bases respectively, with 15 bases between them. Germline-derived CDR1 and CDR2 are SGHDT and YYEEEE. CDR3 length: 14 residues. The CDR3 loop is CASSERGGGDTQYF. In nucleotides, the CDR3 is TGTGCCAGCAGCGAGAGGGGGGGCGGGGATACGCAGTATTTT.

The rearrangement links TRBV7-3 to TRBJ1-1; no clear D. Germline CDR1 reads SGHTA; CDR2 reads FQGTGA. V dropped 2 bases and J dropped 10 bases, with 23 bases sitting between them. This CDR3 is built from 16 residues. CDR3 nucleotide sequence: TGTGCCAGCAGCTTATATCCAAGATCTAGAACAAGTGGAGCTTTCTTT. It yields the protein CASSLYPRSRTSGAFF.

A single count supports this clone. This rearrangement joins TRBV27 to TRBJ1-1; D unresolved. The CDR3 has 17 amino acids. CDR1 is MNHEY and CDR2 is SMNVEV in the germline V gene (reference sequence). The germline V and J ends were trimmed by 2 bases and 1 base, with 17 bases remaining between them. The CDR3 is CASSLTILGLQNTEAFF. In nucleotides, the CDR3 is TGTGCCAGCAGTTTAACGATACTAGGGCTACAGAACACTGAAGCTTTCTTT.

As concerns this clone: A read error may produce the germline difference seen at one junction end. The chain carries TRBV9 and TRBJ1-4; a possible D gene is TRBD1 (6 bases). This CDR3 is 16 amino acids long. Germline CDR1 SGDLS, CDR2 YYNGEE. In nucleotides, the CDR3 is TGTGCCGGCAGCCCACTACAGGGACGGGCTAATGAAAAACTGTTTTTT. This codes for CAGSPLQGRANEKLFF.

The rearrangement joins TRBV5-4 to TRBJ1-2; 7 bases are shared with TRBD1. Germline assignment: CDR1 SGHNT and CDR2 YYREEE (reference sequence). The CDR3 loop spans 15 amino acids. With 4 bases clipped from V and 5 bases from J, the junction kept 11 bases outside the gene matches. The DNA of the CDR3 is TGTGCCAGCAGCGGCCCCCAGGGGGATGGTTATGGCTACACCTTC. Its protein is CASSGPQGDGYGYTF.

The chain uses TRBV27 and TRBJ1-4, with TRBD1 matching 8 bases. The V gene's germline CDR1 is MNHEY and CDR2 SMNVEV (reference sequence). The CDR3 covers 13 residues. Trimming took 3 bases from V and 8 from J; bases not matched to a gene: 2. The CDR3 here is CASSFRGQEKLFF. The CDR3 bases are TGTGCCAGCAGTTTCAGGGGGCAGGAAAAACTGTTTTTT.

The rearrangement links TRBV3-1 (or the pseudogene TRBV3-2) to TRBJ2-7; a weak D match, TRBD1 (6 bases). Germline V CDR1 and CDR2: LGHDT, YNNKEL (reference sequence). The CDR3 consists of 15 residues. The V and J ends lost 1 base and 3 bases respectively, with 13 bases between them. For the CDR3, the DNA is TGTGCCAGCAGCCAAGGGTCAGGGGCTCTCTACGAGCAGTACTTC. This encodes CASSQGSGALYEQYF.

The chain links TRBV5-1 to TRBJ2-4, with D tentatively TRBD1 (6 bases). Germline lookup yields CDR1 SGHRS and CDR2 YFSETQ. The ends were cut back, 7 bases at V and 3 bases at J, with 17 bases in the middle. This CDR3 is 15 amino acids long. CDR3: CASVDRTVYKNIQYF. In DNA, the CDR3 is TGCGCCAGCGTAGACAGGACTGTATACAAAAACATTCAGTACTTC.